This T cell receptor (beta chain) is from a study of T cells in localized non-small cell lung cancer. Study-level results: The study linked higher blood T cell density to longer overall survival. For the top 100 tumor clones, a median about 60 also appeared in adjacent lung. The highest T cell clonality was in uninvolved adjacent lung, above tumor. Sequencing was restricted to one tumor region; therefore, heterogeneity remains possible.

This CDR3 comprises 13 residues. V lost 8 bases to trimming and J lost 4 bases; unmatched junction nucleotides: 4. Germline values: CDR1 WSHSY, CDR2 SAAADI. Profiling relied on immunoSEQ multiplex PCR, and the TCRdb table lists in-frame clones only, not all of them. Among about 52,000 clones listed, 86% were seen once. As regards this clone: Its matching antigen is unknown.

The chain joins TRBV10-2 to TRBJ2-2; TRBD1 matches at 7 bases. Sequences were derived from peripheral blood, sampled before any cancer treatment. The origin of this receptor is a male donor aged 60 or over with stage III squamous cell lung carcinoma. CDR3: CASRDRLTGELFF. The CDR3 DNA sequence: TGCGCCAGCCGGGACAGACTCACCGGGGAGCTGTTTTTT.